These T cell receptor beta chains were read from a single sample in a study of beta chain features in type 1 diabetes. Profiling relied on immunoSEQ multiplex PCR, and the TCRdb table lists in-frame clones only, not all of them. The sample shows under 50,000 clones, under 65% of them seen only once. The sequenced sample consisted of Tregs from blood. The source of these receptors is a woman between 18 and 29 years old in good health. Each CDR3 is given without its conserved first and last residue. Each record gives: V gene, J gene, clone size, CDR3 protein. Clone size is shown for a subset of rows, as once, few, many or a class of expanded clone.

>TRBV25-1|TRBJ2-1|NA
ASSQSSGRQF
>TRBV14|TRBJ1-1|NA
ASSPQGSNTEAF
>TRBV4-2|TRBJ2-5|NA
ASSQLRGGETQY
>TRBV19|TRBJ2-7|NA
ASSKQGNYEQY
>TRBV30|TRBJ2-4|NA
AWSTPGGHIQY
>TRBV7-8|TRBJ2-7|NA
ASSPRRQGGSYEQY
>TRBV19|TRBJ2-7|NA
ASSTPTLAGEDEQY
>TRBV7-2|TRBJ2-3|NA
ASSQRGGTSPMRQY
>TRBV27|TRBJ2-1|NA
ASSFRGISSYNEQF
>TRBV7-9|TRBJ1-1|NA
ASSSYGQNTEAF
>TRBV6-5|TRBJ1-5|NA
ASSQGAVGNQPQH
>TRBV28|TRBJ2-7|NA
ASSLAGTGSYEQY
>TRBV10-3|TRBJ2-2|few
AITGSGSPGELF
>TRBV27|TRBJ2-5|NA
ASSSSLRQETQY
>TRBV18|TRBJ2-7|NA
ASSPPYSGGRSSYEQY
>TRBV28|TRBJ2-1|NA
ASRDRVNNEQF
>TRBV5-4|TRBJ1-2|NA
ASSLVERGYT